This T cell receptor beta chain was sequenced during a study of blood T cell repertoires in COVID-19. The overall study: The United States, Italy and Spain were the sources of the acute and convalescent COVID-19 samples. In each case, the material was cDNA or gDNA derived from T cells, B-cell-depleted T cells, or PBMCs.

From germline, CDR1 is MGHRA and CDR2 YSYEKL. J was trimmed by 0 bases and V by 4 bases; bases with no gene match: 3. The CDR3 is 14 amino acids. Clinical history as reported by participants underpinned cohort assignment. As handled by the study authors: The assay estimated nucleated cells by amplifying reference gene primers. The protocol was immunoSEQ multiplex PCR, while the TCRdb copy is restricted to in-frame clones and leaves out a portion. The V and J calls and clone size were taken over from that table, and D and trimming were inferred from the DNA. In the table there are more than 200,000 clones, roughly 86% of which are singletons.

Sequencing was performed on PBMCs or T cells enriched from blood (not recorded which). The clonotype comes from a woman under 40 with acute COVID-19. The chain carries TRBV4-1 and TRBJ2-7; 7 bases fit TRBD2. The CDR3 DNA sequence: TGCGCCAGCAGCCGGGCGGGGGACTCCTACGAGCAGTACTTC. As protein: CASSRAGDSYEQYF.